This T cell receptor (beta chain) was sequenced for a study of shared T cell receptors in the human thymus. The CDR3 runs to 11 residues. Germline V gene lookup returns CDR1 MDHEN and CDR2 SYDVKM. Trimming cost V 6 bases and J 4 bases, with 6 bases left between them. Method: immunoSEQ multiplex PCR; TCRdb's copy keeps in-frame clones and lacks some. The table has hundreds of thousands of clones, roughly 88% seen once. The sample was also reused in another study, on human thymus T cells. That paper states: Finnish infants who were healthy and having corrective surgery for congenital heart defects made up the donors. Thymus was obtained from resections taken during corrective heart surgery. Thymic TCR repertoires of unrelated people reportedly overlapped highly.

The V and J genes are TRBV28 and TRBJ1-2; no definite D call. The clonotype comes from a girl younger than two with a congenital heart defect. The specimen sequenced was thymocytes. CDR3 sequence reads: CASSSGYGYTF. The CDR3 coding sequence is TGTGCCAGCAGCTCAGGCTATGGCTACACCTTC.